The 16 T cell receptor beta chains in this list originate from one sample, sequenced in a study of blood T cell repertoires in COVID-19 (dated by TCRdb to the early 2020s). To prepare the library, the immunoSEQ multiplex PCR assay was applied. What TCRdb holds here is the immuneACCESS table cut down to in-frame rearrangements. Part of the clones is not present; checked against another copy, under half of the missing clones reflect an unresolved V gene, and the others are unexplained. The sample table shows around 78,000 clones, and about nine tenths are seen once. The biggest ten clones account for around 26% of the sample. The sequenced sample was peripheral blood. The receptors shown here come from a man aged 45-60 years with active or convalescent COVID-19.

This clone occurred a few times. V usage is TRBV7-2 and J usage is TRBJ2-1, with 11 bases that match TRBD2. The V gene end was trimmed by 5 bases and the J gene end by 7 bases; junction bases not matched to a gene: 10. The CDR3 runs to 16 residues. Germline V lookup: CDR1 SGHTA, CDR2 FQGNSA. The CDR3 DNA follows: TGTGCCAGCAGCCCACTAGCGGGGGTTGTGGGGAATGAGCAGTTCTTC. It codes for CASSPLAGVVGNEQFF.

V usage is TRBV9 and J usage is TRBJ1-1, with D maybe TRBD1 (5 bases). Germline V gene lookup returns CDR1 SGDLS and CDR2 YYNGEE. This CDR3 spans 15 amino acids. Trimming removed 4 bases at V and 6 bases at J, with 19 bases between. CDR3 coding DNA: TGTGCCAGCAGCTCCCATATTCAGGGAACCTCTGAAGCTTTCTTT. Protein: CASSSHIQGTSEAFF.

As DNA, the CDR3 is TGTGCCAGCAGTGGATTCGAACATAACACCGGGGAGCTGTTTTTT. As protein: CASSGFEHNTGELFF. The chain recombines TRBV2 with TRBJ2-2; D remains unclear. This CDR3 is 15 amino acids long. Germline V gene lookup returns CDR1 SNHLY and CDR2 FYNNEI. The germline V and J ends were trimmed by 4 bases and 2 bases, with 11 bases remaining between them.

V usage is TRBV5-5 and J usage is TRBJ2-2, with 8 bases that match TRBD2. Germline V gene data show CDR1 as SGHKS and CDR2 as YYEKEE (reference sequence). V lost 0 bases, J lost 6 bases, and 4 bases stayed unmatched. The CDR3 runs 15 residues. The CDR3 is CASSLVAGRAGELFF. The CDR3 DNA is TGTGCCAGCAGCTTGGTAGCGGGAAGGGCCGGGGAGCTGTTTTTT.

This clone is a singleton in its sample. Here the CDR3 DNA reads TGTGCCTGGAGAGCCGGGACTAGCGGGAGTGGAGATACGCAGTATTTT. It specifies CAWRAGTSGSGDTQYF. This chain uses TRBV30 with TRBJ2-3; TRBD2 matches 14 bases. V lost 3 bases and J lost 5; bases outside the gene matches: 7. This CDR3 has 16 amino acids. Looked up from germline, CDR1 is GTSNPN and CDR2 is SVGIG (reference sequence).

V is TRBV19 and J is TRBJ2-1, with TRBD2 matching over 8 bases. The CDR3 is 16 residues long. Germline-derived CDR1 and CDR2 are LNHDA and SQIVND (reference sequence). After removal of 3 bases from V and 0 bases from J, the junction contained 4 bases not matched to a gene. Written as DNA, the CDR3 is TGTGCCAGTAGTATGGTCAGCGGGAGCTCCTACAATGAGCAGTTCTTC. Its protein product is CASSMVSGSSYNEQFF.

This rearrangement joins TRBV27 to TRBJ2-7; unclear D gene. The CDR3 consists of 14 residues. Germline values: CDR1 MNHEY, CDR2 SMNVEV (reference sequence). Trimming left V 3 bases short and J 2 bases short, with 11 bases between. CDR3 residues: CASSLRGRPYEQYF. CDR3 nucleotides: TGTGCCAGCAGTTTGAGAGGAAGACCCTACGAGCAGTACTTC.

This chain uses TRBV4-1 with TRBJ1-3; 10 bases align to TRBD1. The germline CDR1 and CDR2 sequences are MGHRA and YSYEKL. J was trimmed by 2 bases and V by 2 bases; bases with no gene match: 3. This CDR3 comprises 16 residues. The CDR3 is CASSQTGTGAGNTIYF. The CDR3, as DNA: TGCGCCAGCAGCCAAACCGGGACAGGGGCTGGAAACACCATATATTTT.

The V gene is TRBV24-1, the J gene TRBJ2-7; 7 bases map to TRBD2. The CDR3 has 16 amino acids. CDR1 is KGHDR and CDR2 is SFDVKD in the germline V gene. Losses at the gene ends were 3 bases for V and 4 bases for J; bases not matched to a gene: 11. CDR3 in amino acids: CATSDPSGGGLYEQYF. As DNA, the CDR3 is TGTGCCACCAGTGATCCTAGCGGTGGGGGTTTGTACGAGCAGTACTTC.

The rearrangement joins TRBV2 to TRBJ1-2, with 11 bases lining up with TRBD1. The CDR3 contains 14 residues. Germline V lookup: CDR1 SNHLY, CDR2 FYNNEI. V lost 4 bases, J lost 5 bases, and 3 bases stayed unmatched. The CDR3 sequence is CASSVGQGAYGYTF. The CDR3 DNA reads as TGTGCCAGCAGTGTCGGACAGGGGGCTTATGGCTACACCTTC.

The V and J genes are TRBV6-2 or TRBV6-3 and TRBJ2-1; D might be TRBD1 (6 bases). V gave up 5 bases and J gave up 8 bases, with 13 bases separating them. The CDR3 is made up of 13 amino acids. Germline assignment: CDR1 MNHEY and CDR2 SVGEGT. The CDR3 loop reads CASSGTRGHEQFF. CDR3 in DNA: TGTGCCAGCAGTGGTACCAGGGGCCATGAGCAGTTCTTC.

The rearrangement joins TRBV30 to TRBJ1-4; TRBD1 matches at 12 bases. CDR3 size: 16 residues. Germline CDR1 reads GTSNPN; CDR2 reads SVGIG (reference sequence). The trim removed 0 bases at V and 7 bases at J, leaving 6 bases unmatched. CDR3 protein: CAWSVGTGGVGEKLFF. The CDR3 DNA sequence: TGTGCCTGGAGTGTGGGGACAGGGGGCGTCGGTGAAAAACTGTTTTTT.

This sequence joins TRBV6-4 and TRBJ2-1, with TRBD2 matching 10 bases. Unmatched junction bases numbered 7, after V lost 0 bases and J lost 5 bases. Looked up from germline, CDR1 is MRHNA and CDR2 is SNTAGT. This CDR3 spans 17 amino acids. This chain's CDR3 is CASSDSTGTSDNNEQFF. The CDR3 DNA sequence: TGTGCCAGCAGTGACTCCACCGGGACTAGCGATAACAATGAGCAGTTCTTC.

The CDR3: CAWSSNTMNTEAFF. CDR3 bases: TGTGCCTGGAGTTCCAACACCATGAACACTGAAGCTTTCTTT. The chain employs TRBV30 and TRBJ1-1; D call uncertain. Germline values: CDR1 GTSNPN, CDR2 SVGIG (reference sequence). V shed 2 bases and J shed 0 bases, with 10 bases lying between them. This CDR3 spans 14 amino acids.

The chain has TRBV4-1 and TRBJ1-5, with 11 bases aligning to TRBD1. Germline V gene lookup returns CDR1 MGHRA and CDR2 YSYEKL. V trimming: 3 bases; J trimming: 8 bases; junction bases outside the gene matches: 6. The CDR3 contains 15 residues. The CDR3 region is CASSQRTGGLEPQHF. The DNA of the CDR3 is TGCGCCAGCAGCCAGCGGACAGGGGGCTTGGAGCCCCAGCATTTT.

A remark on this clone: The junction departs from the called germline gene at one end, perhaps through a read error. The chain joins TRBV19 to TRBJ1-1, with D tentatively TRBD1 (6 bases). The CDR3 runs to 14 residues. Germline CDR1 is LNHDA and CDR2 is SQIVND (reference sequence). The CDR3, as DNA: TGTGCCAGTAGTATCCCCCAGGGGAACCCTGAAGCTTTCTTT. The encoded protein is CASSIPQGNPEAFF.